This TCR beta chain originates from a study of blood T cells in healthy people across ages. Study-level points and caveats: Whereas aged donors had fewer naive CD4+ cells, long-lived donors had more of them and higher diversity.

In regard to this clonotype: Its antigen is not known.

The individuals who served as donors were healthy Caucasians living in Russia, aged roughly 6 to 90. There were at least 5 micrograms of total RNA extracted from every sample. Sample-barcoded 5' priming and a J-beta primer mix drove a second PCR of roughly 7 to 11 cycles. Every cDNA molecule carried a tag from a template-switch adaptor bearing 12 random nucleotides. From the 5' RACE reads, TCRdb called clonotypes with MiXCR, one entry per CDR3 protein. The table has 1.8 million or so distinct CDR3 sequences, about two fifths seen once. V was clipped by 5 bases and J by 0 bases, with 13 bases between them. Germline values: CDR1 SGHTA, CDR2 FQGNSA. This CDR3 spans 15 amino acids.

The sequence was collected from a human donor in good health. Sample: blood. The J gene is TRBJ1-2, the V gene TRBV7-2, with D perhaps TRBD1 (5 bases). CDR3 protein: CASSRPTTANYGYTF. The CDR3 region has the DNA TGTGCCAGCAGCCGACCAACGACAGCTAACTATGGCTACACCTTC.